This paragraph reports one T cell receptor (beta chain). Its target is unknown. This specimen comes from a study of naive and memory T cell subsets. Findings and caveats of the study: A few larger clonotypes appeared in naive repertoires, especially CD8, possibly memory cells re-expressing CD45RA.

Cells stained for CD3, CD4, CD8, CD45RA, CD27 and viability were sorted into four CD45RA/CD27 subsets. The CDR3 has 16 residues. Germline values: CDR1 MGHRA, CDR2 YSYEKL. Trimming at V came to 0 bases and at J to 3 bases, leaving 3 bases not matched to a gene. The beta constant-region primer was an equimolar mix of two oligonucleotides covering TRBC1 and TRBC2. Nested alpha and beta constant-region primers with the SP2 primer drove four PCR rounds on ligated cDNA. TCRdb fed the UMI-ligation and nested PCR reads into MiXCR, producing one record per CDR3 protein. The sample records some 110,000 distinct CDR3 sequences, roughly 14% being singletons.

The TCR was taken from a human donor in good health. The sample comprised naive CD8+ T cells from blood. The chain combines TRBV4-1 with TRBJ2-1; 9 positions agree with TRBD2. For the CDR3, the DNA is TGCGCCAGCAGCCAAGATTCTAGCGGGGACTACAATGAGCAGTTCTTC. Its protein product is CASSQDSSGDYNEQFF.